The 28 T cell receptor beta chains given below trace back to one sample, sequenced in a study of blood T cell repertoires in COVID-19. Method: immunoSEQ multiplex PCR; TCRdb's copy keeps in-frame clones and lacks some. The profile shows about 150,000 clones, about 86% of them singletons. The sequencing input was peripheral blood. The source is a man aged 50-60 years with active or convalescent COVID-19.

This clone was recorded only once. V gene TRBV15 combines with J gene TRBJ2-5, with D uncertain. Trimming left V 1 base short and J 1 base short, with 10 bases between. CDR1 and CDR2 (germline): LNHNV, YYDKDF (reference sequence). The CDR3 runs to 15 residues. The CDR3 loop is CATSRVPNSQETQYF. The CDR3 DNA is TGTGCCACCAGCAGAGTTCCGAACAGCCAAGAGACCCAGTACTTC.

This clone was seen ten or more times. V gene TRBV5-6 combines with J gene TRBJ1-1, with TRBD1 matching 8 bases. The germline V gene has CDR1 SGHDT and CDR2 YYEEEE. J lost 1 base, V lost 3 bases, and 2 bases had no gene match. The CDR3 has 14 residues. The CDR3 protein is CASSYDRGNTEAFF. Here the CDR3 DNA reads TGTGCCAGCAGCTATGACAGGGGGAACACTGAAGCTTTCTTT.

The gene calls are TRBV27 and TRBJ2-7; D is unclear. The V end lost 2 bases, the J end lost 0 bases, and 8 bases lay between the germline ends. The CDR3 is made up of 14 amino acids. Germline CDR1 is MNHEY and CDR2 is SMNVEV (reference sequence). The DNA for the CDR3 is TGTGCCAGCAGTTTACAGGTCGACTCCTACGAGCAGTACTTC. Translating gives CASSLQVDSYEQYF.

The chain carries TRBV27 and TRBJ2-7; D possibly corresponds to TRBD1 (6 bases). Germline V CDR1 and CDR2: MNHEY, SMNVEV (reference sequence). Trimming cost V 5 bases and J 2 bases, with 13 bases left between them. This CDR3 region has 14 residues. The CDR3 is CASSLDSPAYEQYF. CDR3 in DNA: TGTGCCAGCAGTCTGGACAGCCCGGCCTACGAGCAGTACTTC.

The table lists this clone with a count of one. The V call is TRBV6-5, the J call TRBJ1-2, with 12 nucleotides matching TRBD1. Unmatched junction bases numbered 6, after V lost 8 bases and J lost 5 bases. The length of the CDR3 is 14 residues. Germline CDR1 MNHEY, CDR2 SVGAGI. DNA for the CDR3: TGTGCCAGCGGGGACAGGGGGCGGGGGTATGGCTACACCTTC. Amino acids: CASGDRGRGYGYTF.

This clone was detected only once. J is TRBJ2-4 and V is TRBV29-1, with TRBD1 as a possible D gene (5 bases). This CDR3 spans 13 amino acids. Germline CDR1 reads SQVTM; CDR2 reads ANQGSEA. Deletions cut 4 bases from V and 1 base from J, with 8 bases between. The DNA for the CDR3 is TGCAGCGTTGGACAGCCGGCCAAAAACATTCAGTACTTC. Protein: CSVGQPAKNIQYF.

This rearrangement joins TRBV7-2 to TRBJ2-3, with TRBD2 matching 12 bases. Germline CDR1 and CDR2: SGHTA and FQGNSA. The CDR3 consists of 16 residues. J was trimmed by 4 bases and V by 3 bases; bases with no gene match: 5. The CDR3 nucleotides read TGTGCCAGCAGCTTTTCTAGCGGGGGGGCCGCAGATACGCAGTATTTT. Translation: CASSFSSGGAADTQYF.

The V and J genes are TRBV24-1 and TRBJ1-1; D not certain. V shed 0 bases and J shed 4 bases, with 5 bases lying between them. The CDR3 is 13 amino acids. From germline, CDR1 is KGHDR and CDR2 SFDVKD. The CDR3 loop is CATSDLEGTEAFF. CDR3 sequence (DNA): TGTGCCACCAGTGATTTGGAGGGCACTGAAGCTTTCTTT.

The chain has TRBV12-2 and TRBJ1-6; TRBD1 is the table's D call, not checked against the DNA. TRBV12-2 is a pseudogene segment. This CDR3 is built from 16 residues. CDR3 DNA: TGTGCAAGTCGCCTTTACCCGACAGTAGCTTTAAGTACCCTCCACTTT. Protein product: CASRLYPTVALSTLHF.

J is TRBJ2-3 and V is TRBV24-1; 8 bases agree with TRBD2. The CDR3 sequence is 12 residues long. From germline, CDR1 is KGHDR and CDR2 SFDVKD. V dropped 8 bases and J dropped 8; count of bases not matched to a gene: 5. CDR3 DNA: TGTGCCACCACCGGGGGGGGGTCTACGCAGTATTTT. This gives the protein CATTGGGSTQYF.

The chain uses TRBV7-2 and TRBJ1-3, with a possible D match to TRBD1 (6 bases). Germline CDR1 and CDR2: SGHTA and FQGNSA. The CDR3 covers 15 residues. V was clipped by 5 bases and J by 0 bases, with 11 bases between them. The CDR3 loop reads CASSARGGSGNTIYF. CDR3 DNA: TGTGCCAGCAGCGCCAGAGGGGGCTCTGGAAACACCATATATTTT.

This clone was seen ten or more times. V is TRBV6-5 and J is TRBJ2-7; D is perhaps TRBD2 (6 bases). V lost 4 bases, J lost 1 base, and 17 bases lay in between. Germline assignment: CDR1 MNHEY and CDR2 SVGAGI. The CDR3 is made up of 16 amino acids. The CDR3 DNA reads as TGTGCCAGCAGTTTTACCGGGACTGACGAATCCTACGAGCAGTACTTC. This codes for CASSFTGTDESYEQYF.

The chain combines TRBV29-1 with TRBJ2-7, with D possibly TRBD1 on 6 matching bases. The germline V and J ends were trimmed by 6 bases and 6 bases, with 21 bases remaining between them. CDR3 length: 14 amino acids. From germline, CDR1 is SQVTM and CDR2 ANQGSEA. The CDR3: CSVKQGFVGGEQYF. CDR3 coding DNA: TGCAGCGTGAAACAGGGTTTCGTTGGAGGCGAGCAGTACTTC.

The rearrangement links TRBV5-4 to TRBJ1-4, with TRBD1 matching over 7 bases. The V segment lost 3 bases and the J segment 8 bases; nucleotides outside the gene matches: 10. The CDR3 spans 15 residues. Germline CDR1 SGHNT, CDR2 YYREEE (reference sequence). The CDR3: CASSSNTGAGEKLFF. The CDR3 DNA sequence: TGTGCCAGCAGCTCGAATACAGGGGCGGGAGAAAAACTGTTTTTT.

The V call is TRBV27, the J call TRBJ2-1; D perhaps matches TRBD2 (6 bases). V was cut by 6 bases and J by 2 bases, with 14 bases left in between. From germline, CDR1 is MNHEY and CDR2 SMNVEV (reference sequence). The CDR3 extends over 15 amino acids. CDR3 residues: CASSSGLGTYNEQFF. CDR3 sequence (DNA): TGTGCCAGCAGCTCGGGACTCGGAACCTACAATGAGCAGTTCTTC.

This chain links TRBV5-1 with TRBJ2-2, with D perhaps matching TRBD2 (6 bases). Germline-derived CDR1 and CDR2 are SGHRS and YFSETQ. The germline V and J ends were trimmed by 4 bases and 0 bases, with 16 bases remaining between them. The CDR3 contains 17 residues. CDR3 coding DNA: TGCGCCAGCAGCCCCCTGGGGGGAGTTTCGAACACCGGGGAGCTGTTTTTT. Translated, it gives CASSPLGGVSNTGELFF.

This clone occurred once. CDR3 DNA sequence: TGTGCCAGTAGAACAGGGGGCGGAGTGAACACTGAAGCTTTCTTT. Translating gives CASRTGGGVNTEAFF. The V and J genes are TRBV19 and TRBJ1-1, with 9 nucleotides matching TRBD1. V shed 6 bases, J shed 0 bases, and the junction held 5 bases outside the gene matches. CDR1 and CDR2 (germline): LNHDA, SQIVND (reference sequence). The CDR3 covers 15 residues.

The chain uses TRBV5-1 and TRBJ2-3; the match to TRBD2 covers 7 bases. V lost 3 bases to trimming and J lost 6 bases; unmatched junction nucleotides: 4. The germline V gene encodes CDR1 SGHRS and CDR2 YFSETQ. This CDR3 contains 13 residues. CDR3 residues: CASSSLGGDTQYF. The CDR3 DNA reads TGCGCCAGCAGCTCTTTGGGGGGGGATACGCAGTATTTT. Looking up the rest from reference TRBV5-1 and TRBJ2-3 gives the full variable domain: KAGVTQTPRYLIKTRGQQVTLSCSPISGHRSVSWYQQTPGQGLQFLFEYFSETQRNKGNFPGRFSGRQFSNSRSEMNVSTLELGDSALYLCASSSLGGDTQYFGPGTRLTVL.

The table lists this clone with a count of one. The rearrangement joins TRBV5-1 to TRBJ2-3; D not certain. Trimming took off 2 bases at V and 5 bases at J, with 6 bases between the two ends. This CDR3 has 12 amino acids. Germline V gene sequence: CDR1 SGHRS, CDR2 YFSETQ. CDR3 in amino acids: CASSFDLDTQYF. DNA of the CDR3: TGCGCCAGCAGCTTTGACTTAGATACGCAGTATTTT.

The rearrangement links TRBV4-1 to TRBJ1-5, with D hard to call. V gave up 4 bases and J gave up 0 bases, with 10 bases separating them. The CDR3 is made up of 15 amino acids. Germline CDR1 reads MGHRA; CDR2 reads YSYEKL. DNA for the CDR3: TGCGCCAGCAGCCCCCGTTTGTTTAGCAATCAGCCCCAGCATTTT. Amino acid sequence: CASSPRLFSNQPQHF.

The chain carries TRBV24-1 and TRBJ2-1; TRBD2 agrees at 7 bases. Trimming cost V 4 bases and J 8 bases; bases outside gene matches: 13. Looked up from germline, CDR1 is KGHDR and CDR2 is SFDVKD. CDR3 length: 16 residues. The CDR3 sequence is CATSEAFGLGSHEQFF. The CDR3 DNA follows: TGTGCCACCAGTGAGGCATTTGGACTAGGGTCTCATGAGCAGTTCTTC.

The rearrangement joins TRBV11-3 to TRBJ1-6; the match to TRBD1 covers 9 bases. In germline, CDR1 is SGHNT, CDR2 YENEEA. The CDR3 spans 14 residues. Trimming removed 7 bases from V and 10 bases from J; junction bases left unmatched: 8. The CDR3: CASTGQGPESPLHF. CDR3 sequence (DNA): TGTGCCAGCACCGGACAGGGGCCTGAATCACCCCTCCACTTT.

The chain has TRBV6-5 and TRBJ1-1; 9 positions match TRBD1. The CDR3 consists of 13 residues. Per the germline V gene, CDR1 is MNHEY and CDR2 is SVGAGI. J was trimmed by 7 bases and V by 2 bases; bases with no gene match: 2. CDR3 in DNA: TGTGCCAGCAGTTACGGGACAGGGAATGAAGCTTTCTTT. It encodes CASSYGTGNEAFF.

The CDR3 nucleotides read TGTGCCAGCAGCGTATCGACAGAGGTTCACGAGCAGTACTTC. Amino acid sequence: CASSVSTEVHEQYF. The chain uses TRBV9 and TRBJ2-7; possible D gene TRBD1, 5 bases. V lost 1 base to trimming and J lost 5 bases, with 13 bases between them. Germline V gene data show CDR1 as SGDLS and CDR2 as YYNGEE. The CDR3 extends over 14 amino acids.

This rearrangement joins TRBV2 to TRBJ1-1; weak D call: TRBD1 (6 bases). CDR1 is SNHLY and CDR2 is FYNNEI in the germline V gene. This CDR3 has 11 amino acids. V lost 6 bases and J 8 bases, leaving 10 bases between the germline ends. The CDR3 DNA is TGTGCCAGCAGGACAGGTGGGGAAGCTTTCTTT. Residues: CASRTGGEAFF.

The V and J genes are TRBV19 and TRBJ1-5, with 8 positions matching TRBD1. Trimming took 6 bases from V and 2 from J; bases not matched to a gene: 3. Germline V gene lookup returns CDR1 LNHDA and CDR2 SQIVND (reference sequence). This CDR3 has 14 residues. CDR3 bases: TGTGCCAGTAGGTCGACAGGGGGCAATCAGCCCCAGCATTTT. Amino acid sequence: CASRSTGGNQPQHF.

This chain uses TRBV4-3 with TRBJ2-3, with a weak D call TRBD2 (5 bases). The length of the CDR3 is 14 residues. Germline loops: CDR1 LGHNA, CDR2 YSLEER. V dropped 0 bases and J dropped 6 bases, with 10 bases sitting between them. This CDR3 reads CASSQDRGLDTQYF. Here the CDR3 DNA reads TGCGCCAGCAGCCAAGATCGAGGGTTGGATACGCAGTATTTT.

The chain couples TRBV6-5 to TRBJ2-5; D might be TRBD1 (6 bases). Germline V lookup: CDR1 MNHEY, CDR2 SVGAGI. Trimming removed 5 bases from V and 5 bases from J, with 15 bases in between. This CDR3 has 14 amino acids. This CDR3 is CASSNTRGLETQYF. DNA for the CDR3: TGTGCCAGCAGTAACACTAGGGGGTTGGAGACCCAGTACTTC.